This is a list of T cell receptor beta chains from one sample in a study of a mutant IDH1 vaccine in newly diagnosed glioma. The table came from immunoSEQ multiplex PCR; TCRdb's copy has only in-frame clones and leaves some out. The sample lists 25,000 to 35,000 clones, more than 65% occurring once. These receptors have no known antigen. The sequencing used PBMCs, collected from a glioma patient whose treatment included an IDH1 peptide vaccine. The receptors shown here come from a man aged 30 to 45 with glioma. The CDR3 runs from the conserved cysteine through the conserved F or W. The D gene is left open where the match is weak. Only part of the rows carry a size: once, few, many, or a class if the clone is expanded.

J gene	D gene	V gene	clone size	CDR3 protein	CDR3 DNA
TRBJ2-3	TRBD1	TRBV7-2	NA	CASSSADRGDADTQYF	TGTGCCAGCAGCTCGGCAGACAGGGGCGATGCAGATACGCAGTATTTT
TRBJ2-7	NA	TRBV30	NA	CAWSPPNEQYF	TGTGCCTGGAGTCCCCCCAACGAGCAGTACTTC
TRBJ1-6	NA	TRBV15	NA	CATSLRGGSYNSPLHF	TGTGCCACCAGCCTAAGGGGGGGCTCCTATAATTCACCCCTCCACTTT
TRBJ1-1	NA	TRBV28	NA	CASSLDIHGGLNTEAFF	TGTGCCAGCAGTTTAGACATCCATGGGGGTTTGAACACTGAAGCTTTCTTT
TRBJ2-1	TRBD2	TRBV5-1	NA	CASSPGLVTSYNEQFF	TGCGCCAGCAGCCCTGGACTAGTTACATCCTACAATGAGCAGTTCTTC
TRBJ1-5	NA	TRBV19	NA	CATGVIERAQPQHF	TGTGCCACTGGGGTGATTGAGCGGGCACAGCCCCAGCATTTT
TRBJ2-6	TRBD1	TRBV7-2	NA	CASSLVGGQAYSGANVLTF	TGTGCCAGCAGCTTAGTGGGCGGACAGGCATACTCTGGGGCCAACGTCCTGACTTTC
TRBJ2-2	NA	TRBV9	NA	CASSPTGSNTGELFF	TGTGCCAGCAGCCCAACGGGGAGCAACACCGGGGAGCTGTTTTTT
TRBJ1-1	NA	TRBV28	NA	CASRESGRNTEAFF	TGTGCCAGCAGAGAATCCGGACGGAACACTGAAGCTTTCTTT
TRBJ2-7	NA	TRBV5-4	NA	CASSLSSAYEQYF	TGTGCCAGCAGCTTGTCCAGTGCCTACGAGCAGTACTTC
TRBJ1-1	TRBD1	TRBV2	NA	CASNVGFFYRGRRNTEAFF	TGTGCCAGCAATGTCGGCTTCTTCTACAGGGGGCGGAGGAACACTGAAGCTTTCTTT
TRBJ2-7	NA	TRBV5-1	NA	CASSPTPLRRAYEQYF	TGCGCCAGCAGCCCTACACCTCTGCGACGAGCCTACGAGCAGTACTTC
TRBJ1-6	TRBD1	TRBV5-5	NA	CASSDLDRGPESPLHF	TGTGCCAGCAGCGACCTGGACAGGGGGCCTGAATCACCCCTCCACTTT
TRBJ1-1	NA	TRBV27	NA	CASSSRTTEAFF	TGTGCCAGCAGTTCAAGGACCACTGAAGCTTTCTTT
TRBJ1-5	NA	TRBV28	NA	CASRFRTHAQPQHF	TGTGCCAGCAGATTCCGGACACACGCACAGCCCCAGCATTTT
TRBJ2-1	TRBD2	TRBV19	NA	CASSIAGSGRALAYNEQFF	TGTGCCAGTAGTATCGCAGGTAGCGGGAGGGCCCTGGCCTACAATGAGCAGTTCTTC
TRBJ2-1	NA	TRBV18	NA	CASSPGTTSYNEQFF	TGTGCCAGCTCCCCCGGGACGACCTCCTACAATGAGCAGTTCTTC
TRBJ1-6	TRBD1	TRBV27	NA	CASSLQMGGQGLHSPLHF	TGTGCCAGCAGTTTACAAATGGGGGGACAGGGGTTGCATTCACCCCTCCACTTT
TRBJ2-1	TRBD2	TRBV5-1	NA	CASSSLLAGGFDNEQFF	TGCGCCAGCAGCTCGCTCCTAGCGGGAGGGTTCGACAATGAGCAGTTCTTC
TRBJ1-1	NA	TRBV5-5	NA	CASSGTGSLRWDAFF	TGTGCCAGCAGCGGTACAGGGAGCCTTCGCTGGGATGCTTTCTTT
TRBJ1-5	NA	TRBV19	NA	CASSTRLISNQPQHF	TGTGCCAGTAGTACTAGACTCATAAGCAATCAGCCCCAGCATTTT
TRBJ2-5	TRBD1	TRBV14	NA	CASSPTGGGQETQYF	TGTGCCAGCAGTCCGACAGGGGGAGGCCAAGAGACCCAGTACTTC
TRBJ2-5	NA	TRBV4-3	NA	CASSQDRVRVETQYF	TGCGCCAGCAGCCAAGATCGGGTTAGGGTGGAGACCCAGTACTTC
TRBJ1-5	TRBD1	TRBV6-1	once	CASSADRGNQPQHF	TGTGCCAGCAGTGCGGACAGGGGTAATCAGCCCCAGCATTTT
TRBJ2-7	NA	TRBV27	few	CASSLSGPPFMGEQYF	TGTGCCAGCAGTTTATCAGGCCCACCCTTCATGGGCGAGCAGTACTTC
TRBJ1-1	NA	TRBV10-3	NA	CAISEVRGETEAFF	TGTGCCATCAGTGAAGTCAGGGGTGAAACTGAAGCTTTCTTT
TRBJ2-7	NA	TRBV2	NA	CASKFSAGGSYEQYF	TGTGCCAGCAAATTTTCGGCCGGGGGCTCCTACGAGCAGTACTTC
TRBJ2-1	NA	TRBV27	NA	CASSNYNEQFF	TGTGCCAGCAGTAACTACAATGAGCAGTTCTTC
TRBJ1-2	NA	TRBV2	few	CASSESQAKGGYTF	TGTGCCAGCAGTGAGAGCCAGGCTAAGGGTGGCTACACCTTC
TRBJ1-1	NA	TRBV5-1	NA	CASSLGLWGTEAFF	TGCGCCAGCAGCTTGGGTCTCTGGGGAACTGAAGCTTTCTTT
TRBJ2-1	TRBD2	TRBV5-1	NA	CASSGLLAGEQFF	TGCGCCAGCAGCGGTCTACTAGCGGGGGAGCAGTTCTTC
TRBJ1-4	TRBD1	TRBV6-6	NA	CASSYSGDRRPEKLFF	TGTGCCAGCAGTTACTCAGGGGACAGGAGGCCTGAAAAACTGTTTTTT
TRBJ2-7	TRBD1	TRBV13	NA	CASRPGWTGTYEQYF	TGTGCCAGCAGACCCGGCTGGACAGGGACCTACGAGCAGTACTTC
TRBJ1-1	TRBD1	TRBV5-1	NA	CASSLNIGTALNTEAFF	TGCGCCAGCAGCTTGAATATAGGGACAGCCTTGAACACTGAAGCTTTCTTT